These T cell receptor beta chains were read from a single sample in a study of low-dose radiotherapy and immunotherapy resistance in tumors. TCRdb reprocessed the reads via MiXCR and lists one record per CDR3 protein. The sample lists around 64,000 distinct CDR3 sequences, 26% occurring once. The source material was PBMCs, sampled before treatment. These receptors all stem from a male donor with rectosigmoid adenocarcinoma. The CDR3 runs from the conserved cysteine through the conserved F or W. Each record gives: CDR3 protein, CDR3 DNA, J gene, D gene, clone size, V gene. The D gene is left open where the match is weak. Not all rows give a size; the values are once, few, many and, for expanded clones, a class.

CDR3: CAISEIFPGGTDTGELFF
DNA: TGTGCCATCAGTGAGATATTCCCGGGGGGGACGGACACCGGGGAGCTGTTTTTT
J: TRBJ2-2
D: TRBD2
size: many
V: TRBV10-3

CDR3: CASSLGDRTEQFF
DNA: TGTGCCAGCAGTCTAGGGGACCGAACCGAGCAGTTCTTC
J: TRBJ2-1
D: NA
size: NA
V: TRBV5-4

CDR3: CSVRPGQGYEKLFF
DNA: TGCAGTGTCCGCCCGGGACAGGGTTATGAAAAACTGTTTTTT
J: TRBJ1-4
D: TRBD1
size: once
V: TRBV20-1

CDR3: CASSPGLAGGPNQETQYF
DNA: TGTGCCAGCAGCCCGGGACTAGCGGGGGGACCTAACCAAGAGACCCAGTACTTC
J: TRBJ2-5
D: TRBD2
size: many
V: TRBV11-2

CDR3: CASSQTGDRGNEQFF
DNA: TGTGCCAGCAGCCAAACAGGGGATAGGGGGAATGAGCAGTTCTTC
J: TRBJ2-1
D: TRBD1
size: many
V: TRBV7-3

CDR3: CASRDTNDQPQHF
DNA: TGTGCCAGCAGGGACACCAATGACCAGCCCCAGCATTTT
J: TRBJ1-5
D: NA
size: many
V: TRBV27

CDR3: CASSVGGGGGPGEQFF
DNA: TGTGCCAGCAGCGTAGGGGGGGGAGGAGGACCCGGTGAGCAGTTCTTC
J: TRBJ2-1
D: TRBD2
size: NA
V: TRBV9

CDR3: CSARLAGKETQYF
DNA: TGCAGTGCTAGACTGGCAGGGAAAGAGACCCAGTACTTC
J: TRBJ2-5
D: NA
size: many
V: TRBV20-1

CDR3: CASSKNYGQPQHF
DNA: TGTGCCAGCAGCAAGAACTACGGTCAGCCCCAGCATTTT
J: TRBJ1-5
D: NA
size: many
V: TRBV7-3

CDR3: CASSVGDEGEIEETQYF
DNA: TGTGCCAGCAGCGTAGGGGACGAGGGAGAAATCGAAGAGACCCAGTACTTC
J: TRBJ2-5
D: NA
size: NA
V: TRBV9

CDR3: CASSPDGSYEQYF
DNA: TGTGCCAGCAGCCCCGACGGATCCTACGAGCAGTACTTC
J: TRBJ2-7
D: NA
size: many
V: TRBV7-9

CDR3: CASSFQMWGEGETQYF
DNA: TGTGCCAGCAGCTTCCAAATGTGGGGAGAGGGAGAGACCCAGTACTTC
J: TRBJ2-5
D: NA
size: many
V: TRBV7-2

CDR3: CASSRGSSYNEQFF
DNA: TGTGCCAGCAGCCGGGGGAGCTCCTACAATGAGCAGTTCTTC
J: TRBJ2-1
D: NA
size: medium-sized
V: TRBV6-5

CDR3: CASSLQGLAYEQYF
DNA: TGTGCCAGCAGCCTACAGGGACTAGCCTACGAGCAGTACTTC
J: TRBJ2-7
D: TRBD2
size: once
V: TRBV27

CDR3: CASSSRQTALSDEQYF
DNA: TGTGCCAGCAGTTCGCGACAGACAGCCTTGAGTGACGAGCAGTACTTC
J: TRBJ2-7
D: NA
size: NA
V: TRBV26

CDR3: CASSLSWDRAKAGELYF
DNA: TGTGCCAGCAGCTTAAGTTGGGACAGGGCGAAGGCCGGGGAGCTGTACTTC
J: TRBJ2-7
D: TRBD1
size: NA
V: TRBV7-3

CDR3: CSARAAKGAHGYTF
DNA: TGCAGTGCTAGAGCTGCCAAGGGGGCGCATGGCTACACCTTC
J: TRBJ1-2
D: TRBD1
size: NA
V: TRBV20-1

CDR3: CASSPRLFRDGGTGELFF
DNA: TGTGCCAGCTCCCCGAGACTCTTCAGGGACGGAGGGACCGGGGAGCTGTTTTTT
J: TRBJ2-2
D: NA
size: NA
V: TRBV18

CDR3: CASSGPMVPPGELFF
DNA: TGTGCCAGCAGCGGGCCCATGGTTCCTCCCGGGGAGCTGTTTTTT
J: TRBJ2-2
D: NA
size: many
V: TRBV7-9

CDR3: CASTGQGSGYTF
DNA: TGTGCCAGCACCGGACAGGGGAGCGGCTACACCTTC
J: TRBJ1-2
D: TRBD1
size: NA
V: TRBV12-3/TRBV12-4

CDR3: CASSLVRLAGVSYNEQFF
DNA: TGTGCCAGCAGCTTAGTAAGACTAGCGGGAGTCTCCTACAATGAGCAGTTCTTC
J: TRBJ2-1
D: TRBD2
size: many
V: TRBV7-2

CDR3: CASSPRGELEAFF
DNA: TGTGCCAGCAGCCCGCGGGGGGAATTGGAAGCTTTCTTT
J: TRBJ1-1
D: NA
size: few
V: TRBV11-2

CDR3: CASSLGGLTGELFF
DNA: TGTGCCAGCAGCCTAGGGGGGCTGACCGGGGAGCTGTTTTTT
J: TRBJ2-2
D: NA
size: NA
V: TRBV12-3/TRBV12-4

CDR3: CAWNSGQGTQETQYF
DNA: TGTGCCTGGAATTCTGGTCAGGGGACTCAAGAGACCCAGTACTTC
J: TRBJ2-5
D: NA
size: many
V: TRBV30

CDR3: CASSLAGGGEKLFFFF
DNA: NA
J: TRBJ1-4
D: NA
size: NA
V: TRBV7-9

CDR3: CSVAQASLDGYTF
DNA: TGCAGCGTTGCCCAGGCTTCCTTGGATGGCTACACCTTC
J: TRBJ1-2
D: NA
size: many
V: TRBV29-1

CDR3: CASSYLPTSYNEQFF
DNA: TGTGCCAGCTCCTATCTTCCGACCTCCTACAATGAGCAGTTCTTC
J: TRBJ2-1
D: NA
size: NA
V: TRBV6-2/TRBV6-3

CDR3: CASSAGGNEQFF
DNA: TGTGCCAGCAGCGCAGGGGGCAATGAGCAGTTCTTC
J: TRBJ2-1
D: TRBD1
size: NA
V: TRBV28

CDR3: CASSEGTPEAFF
DNA: TGTGCCAGCTCAGAAGGGACACCTGAAGCTTTCTTT
J: TRBJ1-1
D: NA
size: many
V: TRBV18

CDR3: CSADRGPNEQYF
DNA: TGCAGCGCGGACAGGGGGCCCAACGAGCAGTACTTC
J: TRBJ2-7
D: TRBD1
size: NA
V: TRBV29-1

CDR3: CASRITDTQYF
DNA: TGTGCCAGCAGAATTACAGATACGCAGTATTTT
J: TRBJ2-3
D: NA
size: many
V: TRBV3-1

CDR3: CASSEDRGGGYTEAFF
DNA: TGTGCCAGCAGCGAAGATCGGGGAGGGGGATACACTGAAGCTTTCTTT
J: TRBJ1-1
D: NA
size: NA
V: TRBV28

CDR3: CASRQRQGTDTQYF
DNA: TGTGCCAGCAGGCAAAGACAGGGCACAGATACGCAGTATTTT
J: TRBJ2-3
D: NA
size: once
V: TRBV5-6

CDR3: CASSLDGRWDNEQFF
DNA: TGTGCCAGCAGCTTAGACGGGAGGTGGGACAATGAGCAGTTCTTC
J: TRBJ2-1
D: TRBD2
size: many
V: TRBV7-3

CDR3: CASSLGGGNKGNIQYF
DNA: TGTGCCAGCAGTTTGGGCGGGGGAAACAAAGGGAACATTCAGTACTTC
J: TRBJ2-4
D: TRBD2
size: many
V: TRBV28

CDR3: CASSFTWDLQETQYF
DNA: TGTGCCAGCAGTTTTACGTGGGACTTACAAGAGACCCAGTACTTC
J: TRBJ2-5
D: NA
size: NA
V: TRBV27

CDR3: CASTDGYEQYF
DNA: TGTGCCAGTACAGACGGCTACGAGCAGTACTTC
J: TRBJ2-7
D: NA
size: few
V: TRBV19

CDR3: CASSPLRGVSYNEQFF
DNA: TGTGCCAGTAGTCCGCTCCGGGGGGTCTCCTACAATGAGCAGTTCTTC
J: TRBJ2-1
D: TRBD2
size: many
V: TRBV19

CDR3: CASSLAQHTEAFF
DNA: TGTGCCAGCAGTTTAGCACAGCACACTGAAGCTTTCTTT
J: TRBJ1-1
D: NA
size: medium-sized
V: TRBV12-3/TRBV12-4

CDR3: CASSFFIYREQFF
DNA: TGTGCCAGCAGTTTTTTTATATACCGGGAGCAGTTCTTC
J: TRBJ2-1
D: NA
size: NA
V: TRBV12-3/TRBV12-4

CDR3: CASSVDPASSYEQYF
DNA: TGTGCCAGCAGCGTAGACCCGGCGAGCTCCTACGAGCAGTACTTC
J: TRBJ2-7
D: NA
size: NA
V: TRBV9

CDR3: CASSSQGHRQETQYF
DNA: TGTGCCAGCAGCTCCCAGGGCCACCGACAAGAGACCCAGTACTTC
J: TRBJ2-5
D: NA
size: few
V: TRBV5-5

CDR3: CASSLGLAGVGTDTQYF
DNA: TGTGCCAGCAGCTTGGGACTAGCGGGAGTAGGCACAGATACGCAGTATTTT
J: TRBJ2-3
D: TRBD2
size: many
V: TRBV11-2

CDR3: CASSLEGRNYGYTF
DNA: TGTGCCAGCAGCTTAGAAGGCCGAAACTATGGCTACACCTTC
J: TRBJ1-2
D: NA
size: once
V: TRBV7-2

CDR3: CASSHVGLQTQYF
DNA: TGTGCCAGCAGCCATGTGGGGCTGCAAACCCAGTACTTC
J: TRBJ2-5
D: NA
size: many
V: TRBV14

CDR3: CASSLAGGLEDTQYF
DNA: TGTGCCAGCAGCTTAGCGGGAGGGCTTGAAGATACGCAGTATTTT
J: TRBJ2-3
D: TRBD2
size: NA
V: TRBV5-4

CDR3: CASTPTEAGPETQYF
DNA: TGTGCCAGCACCCCGACGGAGGCGGGGCCGGAGACCCAGTACTTC
J: TRBJ2-5
D: NA
size: NA
V: TRBV2

CDR3: CASSLEGGKEQFF
DNA: TGTGCCAGCAGCTTAGAAGGCGGGAAGGAGCAGTTCTTC
J: TRBJ2-1
D: NA
size: many
V: TRBV7-9

CDR3: CASRPTGVFHEQYF
DNA: TGTGCCAGCAGACCTACGGGGGTATTCCACGAGCAGTACTTC
J: TRBJ2-7
D: NA
size: many
V: TRBV3-1

CDR3: CASRLGQGDNSPLHF
DNA: TGCGCCAGCAGACTCGGACAGGGTGATAATTCACCCCTCCACTTT
J: TRBJ1-6
D: TRBD1
size: many
V: TRBV5-1

CDR3: CASSYDWQGDSPLHF
DNA: TGTGCCAGCAGTTACGATTGGCAGGGGGATTCACCCCTCCACTTT
J: TRBJ1-6
D: TRBD1
size: many
V: TRBV6-2/TRBV6-3

CDR3: CASSPGQGISEQYF
DNA: TGTGCCAGTAGTCCGGGACAGGGTATCTCCGAGCAGTACTTC
J: TRBJ2-7
D: TRBD1
size: many
V: TRBV3-1

CDR3: CASRAQGAAEAFF
DNA: TGTGCCAGCAGAGCACAGGGGGCAGCGGAAGCTTTCTTT
J: TRBJ1-1
D: TRBD1
size: NA
V: TRBV28

CDR3: CASTPPGLATNEQFF
DNA: TGTGCCAGCACTCCGCCGGGACTAGCAACCAATGAGCAGTTCTTC
J: TRBJ2-1
D: TRBD2
size: many
V: TRBV12-3/TRBV12-4

CDR3: CASSPGYTEAFF
DNA: TGTGCCAGCTCACCAGGGTACACTGAAGCTTTCTTT
J: TRBJ1-1
D: NA
size: many
V: TRBV18